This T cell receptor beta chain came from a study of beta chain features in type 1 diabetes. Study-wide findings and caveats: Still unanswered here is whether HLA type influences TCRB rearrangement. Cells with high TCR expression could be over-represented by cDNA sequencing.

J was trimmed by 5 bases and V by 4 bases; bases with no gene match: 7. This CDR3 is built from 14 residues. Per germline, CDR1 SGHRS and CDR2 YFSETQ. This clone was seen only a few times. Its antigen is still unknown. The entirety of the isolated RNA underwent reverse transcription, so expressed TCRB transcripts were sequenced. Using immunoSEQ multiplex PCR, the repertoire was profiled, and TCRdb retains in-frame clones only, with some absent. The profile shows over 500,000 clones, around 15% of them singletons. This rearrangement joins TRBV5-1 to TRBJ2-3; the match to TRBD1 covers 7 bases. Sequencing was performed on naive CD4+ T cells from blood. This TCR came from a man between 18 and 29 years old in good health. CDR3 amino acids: CASSPGQMVDTQYF. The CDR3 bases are TGCGCCAGCAGCCCGGGACAGATGGTAGATACGCAGTATTTT.